The next 7 T cell receptor beta chains were all read from a single sample in a study of CD8 T cells in ankylosing spondylitis (dated by TCRdb to 2017 to 2019). On the study overall, not on this receptor specifically: Blood from ankylosing spondylitis patients appeared to be characterized by a TCR beta motif made up of seven or eight highly homologous amino acid variants.

These receptors' targets are unknown. Receptor libraries were prepared by 5' RACE. The listed sequencing device is Illumina HiSeq 2500. TCRdb reprocessed the public reads (quality trimming at Q25 with fastp, clone calling with MiXCR) and kept in-frame beta chains. Every CDR3 protein is listed once, alongside the most common genes and DNA of its rows. Here the sample has about 700,000 distinct CDR3 sequences; roughly 20% occur a single time. In total, the top ten clones hold under 20% of the sample. The sample was blood, either unsorted or a sorted T cell fraction (not recorded which). The receptors were sampled from a male donor with ankylosing spondylitis.

The V and J genes are TRBV4-1 and TRBJ2-7; 7 bases line up with TRBD2. The trim removed 3 bases at V and 2 bases at J, leaving 7 bases unmatched. The germline CDR1 and CDR2 sequences are MGHRA and YSYEKL. CDR3 length: 15 residues. The CDR3 sequence is CASSQSPTSTYEQYF. CDR3 in DNA: TGCGCCAGCAGCCAGTCCCCGACTAGCACCTACGAGCAGTACTTC.

This clonotype appeared a few times. The chain employs TRBV20-1 and TRBJ1-1, with D tentatively TRBD1 (6 bases). CDR1 is DFQATT, CDR2 SNEGSKA, per germline (reference sequence). The ends were cut back, 3 bases at V and 1 base at J, with 12 bases in the middle. The CDR3 extends over 14 amino acids. The CDR3 loop is CSASLRGRNTEAFF. The CDR3 DNA sequence: TGCAGTGCTAGCCTCAGGGGAAGGAACACTGAAGCTTTCTTT.

The CDR3 spells CASSSTTGITNEKLFF. As DNA, the CDR3 is TGCGCCAGCAGCTCGACAACCGGTATAACTAATGAAAAACTGTTTTTT. V and J are TRBV5-1 and TRBJ1-4; no definite D call. Deletions cut 3 bases from V and 1 base from J, with 13 bases between. CDR1 SGHRS and CDR2 YFSETQ come from the germline V gene. CDR3 length equals 16 residues.

This clonotype was recorded a few times. The chain uses TRBV12-3 or TRBV12-4 and TRBJ2-1; 11 bases agree with TRBD2. The CDR3 covers 16 residues. The junction had 7 bases not matched to a gene; V was cut back by 8 bases and J by 1 base. The CDR3 nucleotides read TGTGCCAGCTATACCCCTAGCGGGGGGTCCTACAATGAGCAGTTCTTC. Protein sequence: CASYTPSGGSYNEQFF.

In its sample, this clonotype was seen a few times. This sequence joins TRBV5-5 and TRBJ1-5; perhaps TRBD1 as D (6 bases). Deletions cut 0 bases from V and 7 bases from J, with 14 bases between. Germline-derived CDR1 and CDR2 are SGHKS and YYEKEE (reference sequence). The CDR3 is made up of 15 amino acids. The CDR3 DNA reads as TGTGCCAGCAGCTTGGCCAGGGGCTCCGAACAGCCCCAGCATTTT. Translated: CASSLARGSEQPQHF.

The gene calls are TRBV28 and TRBJ2-7; 8 positions match TRBD2. This CDR3 has 17 amino acids. V gave up 2 bases and J gave up 3 bases; unmatched junction bases: 12. Germline loops: CDR1 MDHEN, CDR2 SYDVKM. Here the CDR3 DNA reads TGTGCCAGCAGTTTACCCACCACTACTAGCGGTTTCTACGAGCAGTACTTC. Protein sequence: CASSLPTTTSGFYEQYF.

This clonotype was found a few times. The V and J genes are TRBV2 and TRBJ1-5; D remains ambiguous. Deletions cut 5 bases from V and 7 bases from J, with 18 bases between. The germline V gene has CDR1 SNHLY and CDR2 FYNNEI. The CDR3 has 15 residues. In DNA form, the CDR3 reads TGTGCCAGCAGTCAGAAGTGGGGAACGGGCCAGCCCCAGCATTTT. Its protein is CASSQKWGTGQPQHF.